A single sample gave rise to the 9 T cell receptor beta chains below, sequenced in a study of regulatory T cells in long-lasting Graves disease. Sample time point: persistent/refractory GD, antithyroid drugs over 5 years with positive TRAb. PBMCs provided the RNA from which the TCR library was made. Construction of TCR beta libraries relied on iRepertoire HTBI primers and on Arm-PCR targeting CDR3 regions. From the multiplex PCR reads, TCRdb called clonotypes with MiXCR, one entry per CDR3 protein. The sample comprises hundreds of thousands of distinct CDR3 sequences, under 25% of which are singletons, and 7.8% rests with the top ten. The sequencing here drew on peripheral blood mononuclear cells (PBMCs), taken when the disease was refractory, from a patient treated with antithyroid drugs. The receptors shown here come from a female donor with Graves disease.

This clonotype was detected ten times or more. The J gene is TRBJ2-2, the V gene TRBV6-1; weak D call: TRBD1 (5 bases). The CDR3 covers 16 residues. V lost 6 bases and J 0 bases, leaving 14 bases between the germline ends. CDR1 is MNHNS and CDR2 is SASEGT in the germline V gene. CDR3 amino acids: CASRSQGSANTGELFF. DNA of the CDR3: TGTGCCAGCAGGTCCCAGGGTTCGGCGAACACCGGGGAGCTGTTTTTT.

About this clonotype: The missing conserved phenylalanine or tryptophan at the end of this CDR3 makes a read error likely. The CDR3 region is CASSFGVRVNQPQHS. The CDR3 DNA reads TGTGCCAGCAGTTTCGGTGTAAGGGTAAATCAGCCCCAGCATTCT. This chain uses TRBV28 with TRBJ1-5; D gene unclear. Deletions cut 3 bases from V and 4 bases from J, with 13 bases between. The CDR3 consists of 15 residues. Looked up from germline, CDR1 is MDHEN and CDR2 is SYDVKM.

This clonotype was recorded a few times. A much bigger clone sits one base away, suggesting this may be a read error. The chain recombines TRBV12-3 or TRBV12-4 with TRBJ1-6, with D hard to call. V lost 3 bases and J lost 10, with 7 bases in between. This CDR3 is built from 12 residues. CDR3 in amino acids: CASSFDGSPLHF. CDR3 DNA sequence: TGTGCCAGCAGTTTTGACGGGTCACCCCTCCACTTT.

This clonotype has at least ten counts. The genes are TRBV7-8 and TRBJ1-1; D remains unclear. V was clipped by 1 base and J by 3 bases, with 9 bases between them. Germline V CDR1 and CDR2: SGHVS, FQNEAQ. CDR3 length equals 14 residues. This CDR3 reads CASSLVAGDTEAFF. CDR3 bases: TGTGCCAGCAGCTTAGTTGCCGGGGACACTGAAGCTTTCTTT.

This clonotype came up many times. The rearrangement uses TRBV6-5 and TRBJ1-1; D remains unclear. Germline V gene lookup returns CDR1 MNHEY and CDR2 SVGAGI. V lost 0 bases and J lost 5, with 19 bases in between. This CDR3 comprises 17 residues. This chain's CDR3 is CASSYSFGSDPRTEAFF. Here the CDR3 DNA reads TGTGCCAGCAGTTACTCTTTCGGGAGTGACCCCCGGACTGAAGCTTTCTTT.

J is TRBJ2-7 and V is TRBV4-1, with TRBD1 matching 7 bases. The CDR3 length is 17 residues. Germline V gene data show CDR1 as MGHRA and CDR2 as YSYEKL. Unmatched junction bases numbered 10, after V lost 0 bases and J lost 2 bases. The CDR3 loop is CASSQEGSGTDAYEQYF. Written as DNA, the CDR3 is TGCGCCAGCAGCCAAGAAGGATCCGGGACAGATGCCTACGAGCAGTACTTC.

This clonotype was seen many times. The chain joins TRBV28 to TRBJ2-7, with D unresolved. The CDR3 consists of 10 residues. Germline CDR1 reads MDHEN; CDR2 reads SYDVKM. The V end lost 4 bases, the J end lost 6 bases, and 4 bases lay between the germline ends. CDR3 nucleotide sequence: TGTGCCAGCAGTTCATTCGAGCAGTACTTC. Encoded protein: CASSSFEQYF. Together with reference TRBV28 and TRBJ2-7, the CDR3 gives the full variable domain: DVKVTQSSRYLVKRTGEKVFLECVQDMDHENMFWYRQDPGLGLRLIYFSYDVKMKEKGDIPEGYSVSREKKERFSLILESASTNQTSMYLCASSSFEQYFGPGTRLTVT.

In regard to this clonotype: Since a much larger clone is just one base distant, this may be a read error. The CDR3 spells CASSSVAGTEASF. The CDR3 region has the DNA TGTGCCAGCAGTTCTGTCGCGGGCACTGAAGCTTCCTTT. This chain connects TRBV28 to TRBJ1-1; no firm D call. Germline V lookup: CDR1 MDHEN, CDR2 SYDVKM. The CDR3 is 13 amino acids.

The gene calls are TRBV3-1 and TRBJ2-2, with TRBD2 matching over 13 bases. The CDR3 is 17 amino acids. The germline V gene encodes CDR1 LGHDT and CDR2 YNNKEL (reference sequence). Trimming removed 5 bases from V and 6 bases from J; junction bases left unmatched: 9. The CDR3 is CASSTGLAGVGAGELFF. CDR3 bases: TGTGCCAGCAGCACCGGACTAGCGGGAGTCGGGGCCGGGGAGCTGTTTTTT.